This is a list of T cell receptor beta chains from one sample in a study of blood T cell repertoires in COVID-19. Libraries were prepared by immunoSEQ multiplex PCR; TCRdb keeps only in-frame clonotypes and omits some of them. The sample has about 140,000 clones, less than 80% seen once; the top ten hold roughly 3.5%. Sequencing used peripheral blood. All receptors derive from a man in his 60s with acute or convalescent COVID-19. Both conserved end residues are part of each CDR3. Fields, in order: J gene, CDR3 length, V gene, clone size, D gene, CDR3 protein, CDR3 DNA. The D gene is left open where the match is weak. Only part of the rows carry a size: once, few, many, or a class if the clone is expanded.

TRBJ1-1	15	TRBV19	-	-	CASKYVSARNTEAFF	TGTGCCAGTAAGTATGTGTCAGCGAGGAACACTGAAGCTTTCTTT
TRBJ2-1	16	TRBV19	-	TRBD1	CASTLTGGRSPYEQFF	TGTGCCAGTACCCTCACAGGGGGACGGTCCCCCTATGAGCAGTTCTTC
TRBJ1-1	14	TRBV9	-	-	CASRAGISNTEAFF	TGTGCCAGCAGAGCAGGGATCTCGAACACTGAAGCTTTCTTT
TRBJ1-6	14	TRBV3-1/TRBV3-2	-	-	CASSQEGTYSPLHF	TGTGCCAGCAGCCAAGAGGGGACTTATTCACCCCTCCACTTT
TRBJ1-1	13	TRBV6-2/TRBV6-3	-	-	CASSRGGKTEAFF	TGTGCCAGCAGTCGGGGGGGCAAAACTGAAGCTTTCTTT
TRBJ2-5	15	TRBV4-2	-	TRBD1	CASSQGSGGGETQYF	TGTGCCAGCAGCCAAGGATCAGGGGGCGGTGAGACCCAGTACTTC
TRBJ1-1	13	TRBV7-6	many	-	CASSKGLLAEAFF	TGTGCCAGCAGTAAGGGGCTTCTAGCTGAAGCTTTCTTT
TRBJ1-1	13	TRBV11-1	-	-	CASSLRQHTEAFF	TGTGCCAGCAGCTTACGACAGCACACTGAAGCTTTCTTT
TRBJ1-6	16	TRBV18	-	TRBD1	CASSQTTGGYNSPLHF	TGTGCCAGCTCCCAGACGACAGGGGGCTATAATTCACCCCTCCACTTT
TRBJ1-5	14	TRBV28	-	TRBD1	CASRLTGVFQPQHF	TGTGCCAGCAGACTTACAGGGGTTTTTCAGCCCCAGCATTTT
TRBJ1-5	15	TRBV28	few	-	CASSTRTNSNQPQHF	TGTGCCAGCAGCACTCGGACAAATAGCAATCAGCCCCAGCATTTT
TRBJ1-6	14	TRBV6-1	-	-	CASSELVVSSPLHF	TGTGCCAGCAGTGAACTAGTAGTGAGTTCACCCCTCCACTTT
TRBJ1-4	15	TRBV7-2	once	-	CASSLAAATNEKLFF	TGTGCCAGCAGCTTAGCCGCGGCAACTAATGAAAAACTGTTTTTT
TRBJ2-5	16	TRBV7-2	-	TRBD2	CASSLSGASGQETQYF	TGTGCCAGCAGCTTAAGTGGGGCTAGCGGGCAAGAGACCCAGTACTTC
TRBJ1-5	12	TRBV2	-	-	CASSQIPQPQHF	TGTGCCAGCAGTCAGATCCCCCAGCCCCAGCATTTT
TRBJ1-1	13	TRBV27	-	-	CASTSIGREEAFF	TGTGCCAGCACCTCCATCGGACGGGAAGAAGCTTTCTTT
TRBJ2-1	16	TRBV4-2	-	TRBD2	CASSQDGTSEYNEQFF	TGTGCCAGCAGCCAAGACGGGACTAGCGAATACAATGAGCAGTTCTTC
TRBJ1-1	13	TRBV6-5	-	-	CASVGLGNTEAFF	TGTGCCAGCGTGGGACTTGGGAACACTGAAGCTTTCTTT
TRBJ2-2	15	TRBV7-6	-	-	CASSLATGGTGELFF	TGTGCCAGCAGCTTGGCGACCGGGGGCACCGGGGAGCTGTTTTTT
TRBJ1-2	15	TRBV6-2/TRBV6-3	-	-	CASSSGTPPNYGYTF	TGTGCCAGCAGTTCCGGGACACCTCCTAACTATGGCTACACCTTC
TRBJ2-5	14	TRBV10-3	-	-	CAIKRGLNQETQYF	TGTGCCATCAAAAGGGGCCTCAACCAAGAGACCCAGTACTTC
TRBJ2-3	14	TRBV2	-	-	CASSQGLSTDTQYF	TGTGCCAGCAGCCAGGGGCTAAGCACAGATACGCAGTATTTT
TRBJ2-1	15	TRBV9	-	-	CASSVVGGTHNEQFF	TGTGCCAGCAGCGTAGTGGGGGGGACACACAATGAGCAGTTCTTC
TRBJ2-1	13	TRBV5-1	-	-	CASSFDRLDEQFF	TGCGCCAGCAGCTTCGACAGGCTCGATGAGCAGTTCTTC
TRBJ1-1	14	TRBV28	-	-	CASSFRTGPTEAFF	TGTGCCAGCAGTTTTCGCACAGGGCCCACTGAAGCTTTCTTT
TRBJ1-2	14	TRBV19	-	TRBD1	CASSQETGAYGYTF	TGTGCCAGTAGTCAGGAGACAGGGGCCTATGGCTACACCTTC
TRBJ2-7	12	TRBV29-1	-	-	CSVKTGSYEQYF	TGCAGCGTTAAGACAGGCTCCTACGAGCAGTACTTC
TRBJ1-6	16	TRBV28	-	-	CASSSTGPLRNSPLHF	TGTGCCAGCAGCTCTACTGGTCCCCTGAGGAATTCACCCCTCCACTTT
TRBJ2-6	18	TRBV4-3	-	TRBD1	CASSLETADRAGANVLTF	TGCGCCAGCAGCCTAGAGACTGCAGACAGGGCCGGGGCCAACGTCCTGACTTTC
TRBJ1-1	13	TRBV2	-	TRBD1	CASGGGGGLEAFF	TGTGCCAGTGGGGGAGGAGGGGGCCTCGAAGCTTTCTTT
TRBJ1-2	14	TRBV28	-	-	CASSLRETYYGYTF	TGTGCCAGCAGTTTGAGGGAGACTTACTATGGCTACACCTTC
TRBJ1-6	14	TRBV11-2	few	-	CASSRARGNSPLHF	TGTGCCAGCAGCCGCGCTAGGGGGAATTCACCCCTCCACTTT
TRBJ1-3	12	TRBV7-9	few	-	CASSLEGVTIYF	TGTGCCAGCAGCTTAGAGGGGGTCACCATATATTTT